This T cell receptor (beta chain) was found in a study of T cells in Graves' hyperthyroidism and ophthalmopathy. The TCR beta CDR3 regions underwent amplification using RNA transcripts as the source. RT-PCR in the first round (using the HTBI primer set) targeted the TCR CDR3. One entry per CDR3 protein, called by TCRdb with MiXCR from the multiplex PCR reads. This sample carries around 430,000 distinct CDR3 sequences, 15% of them seen once, and the ten largest clones take 30% to 35%. CDR3 size: 14 residues. CDR1 and CDR2 (germline): DFQATT, SNEGSKA (reference sequence). The V gene lost 4 bases and the J gene lost 2 bases, with 15 bases spanning the gap. This clonotype was seen at least ten times.

The clonotype originates from a woman in her twenties or thirties with Graves' hyperthyroidism. This chain links TRBV20-1 with TRBJ2-7; no firm D call. Material for sequencing was blood. CDR3: CSAISPSLAYEQYF. CDR3 in DNA: TGCAGTGCTATCAGTCCGAGCCTAGCCTACGAGCAGTACTTC.